A single sample is the source of the 14 T cell receptor beta chains below, sequenced in a study of technical replicates of blood from several donors. This table comes from immunoSEQ multiplex PCR, and its TCRdb copy is limited to in-frame clones, with some not included. Of tens of thousands of clones listed, about 95% are singletons. The source material was T cells isolated from PBMCs. Receptors were obtained from a human donor in good health.

The rearrangement links TRBV6-1 to TRBJ1-2; 7 bases map to TRBD1. CDR1 and CDR2 (germline): MNHNS, SASEGT. CDR3 length: 13 residues. J was trimmed by 6 bases and V by 7 bases; bases with no gene match: 8. The CDR3 coding sequence is TGTGCCAGCACGCAGGGGGTATACGATGGCTACACCTTC. Its translation is CASTQGVYDGYTF.

This sequence joins TRBV28 and TRBJ2-1, with 8 bases fitting TRBD2. The CDR3 covers 15 residues. The V and J ends lost 3 bases and 6 bases, in that order; junction bases with no gene match: 7. Germline V gives CDR1 MDHEN, CDR2 SYDVKM. Here the CDR3 reads CASSLTGLAFNEQFF. In nucleotides, the CDR3 is TGTGCCAGCAGTTTGACCGGACTAGCTTTCAATGAGCAGTTCTTC.

The chain is built from TRBV10-3 and TRBJ1-2, with 8 bases fitting TRBD1. Unmatched junction bases numbered 5, after V lost 5 bases and J lost 3 bases. Germline V gene lookup returns CDR1 ENHRY and CDR2 SYGVKD. This CDR3 has 14 residues. CDR3 bases: TGTGCCATCAGTACAGGGGGAGAGTACTATGGCTACACCTTC. It translates to CAISTGGEYYGYTF.

As concerns this clone: One junction end does not reproduce the germline sequence, and a read error may be involved. J is TRBJ1-5 and V is TRBV2; 12 nucleotides align to TRBD1. The germline V gene has CDR1 SNHLY and CDR2 FYNNEI. The CDR3 has 16 amino acids. CDR3 region: CASREGTGGAGQPQHF. The CDR3 nucleotides read TGTGCCAGCAGGGAAGGGACAGGGGGCGCAGGGCAGCCCCAGCATTTT.

The chain is built from TRBV5-1 and TRBJ2-1, with D perhaps TRBD1 (6 bases). Germline V gene sequence: CDR1 SGHRS, CDR2 YFSETQ. The ends were cut back, 0 bases at V and 1 base at J, with 11 bases in the middle. CDR3 length equals 16 residues. The CDR3 nucleotides read TGCGCCAGCAGCTTGGGGTACAGGGAATCCTACAATGAGCAGTTCTTC. Amino acids: CASSLGYRESYNEQFF. Full variable domain (missing parts from reference TRBV5-1 and TRBJ2-1): KAGVTQTPRYLIKTRGQQVTLSCSPISGHRSVSWYQQTPGQGLQFLFEYFSETQRNKGNFPGRFSGRQFSNSRSEMNVSTLELGDSALYLCASSLGYRESYNEQFFGPGTRLTVL.

The chain has TRBV4-1 and TRBJ2-7; 9 bases map to TRBD2. Unmatched junction bases numbered 11, after V lost 4 bases and J lost 4 bases. Looked up from germline, CDR1 is MGHRA and CDR2 is YSYEKL. There are 16 residues in the CDR3. The CDR3 reads CASSPHPSGNTYEQYF. DNA of the CDR3: TGCGCCAGCAGCCCCCACCCTAGCGGGAATACTTACGAGCAGTACTTC.

The chain recombines TRBV12-5 with TRBJ2-7, with D unclear. This CDR3 is 12 amino acids long. Per the germline V gene, CDR1 is LGHNT and CDR2 is FRNRAP. Between the trimmed V and J ends, which lost 3 bases and 6 bases, there was a span of 9 bases. The CDR3 DNA reads TGTGCTAGTGGTTTAGAGCCCGGCGAGCAGTACTTC. Amino acids: CASGLEPGEQYF.

The chain links TRBV19 to TRBJ2-7; TRBD2 aligns across 10 bases. V lost 3 bases, J lost 3 bases, and 5 bases stayed unmatched. CDR1 is LNHDA, CDR2 SQIVND, per germline (reference sequence). This CDR3 has 15 amino acids. CDR3 loop: CASSILAGGFYEQYF. The CDR3 DNA is TGTGCCAGTAGTATCTTAGCGGGGGGATTCTACGAGCAGTACTTC.

The chain uses TRBV7-9 and TRBJ1-2; possible D gene TRBD1, 5 bases. This CDR3 is 12 amino acids long. From germline, CDR1 is SEHNR and CDR2 FQNEAQ (reference sequence). The V gene lost 5 bases and the J gene lost 8 bases, with 12 bases spanning the gap. CDR3 nucleotide sequence: TGTGCCAGCAGCCACGGGACTATCGGCTACACCTTC. Its translation: CASSHGTIGYTF.

The chain carries TRBV27 and TRBJ2-7; D ambiguous. The CDR3 is 13 amino acids. V dropped 8 bases and J dropped 3 bases, with 14 bases sitting between them. CDR1 is MNHEY, CDR2 SMNVEV, per germline (reference sequence). Written as DNA, the CDR3 is TGTGCCAGCCGCGGTCTAGGCATCTACGAGCAGTACTTC. Protein sequence: CASRGLGIYEQYF.

This chain joins TRBV2 and TRBJ2-7; the D gene is possibly TRBD2 (6 bases). The CDR3 has 14 residues. CDR1 SNHLY and CDR2 FYNNEI come from the germline V gene. The V end lost 8 bases, the J end lost 4 bases, and 18 bases lay between the germline ends. CDR3 residues: CASSGRRERYEQYF. As DNA, the CDR3 is TGTGCCAGCTCGGGGCGGCGGGAACGATACGAGCAGTACTTC.

The V and J genes are TRBV5-1 and TRBJ2-3, with TRBD2 as a possible D gene (5 bases). This CDR3 has 14 residues. The germline V and J ends were trimmed by 4 bases and 3 bases, with 12 bases remaining between them. The germline CDR1 and CDR2 sequences are SGHRS and YFSETQ. The CDR3 region has the DNA TGCGCCAGCAGCCCGAGGGAAGCTACAGATACGCAGTATTTT. Protein product: CASSPREATDTQYF. Full variable domain (remainder filled in from reference TRBV5-1 and TRBJ2-3): KAGVTQTPRYLIKTRGQQVTLSCSPISGHRSVSWYQQTPGQGLQFLFEYFSETQRNKGNFPGRFSGRQFSNSRSEMNVSTLELGDSALYLCASSPREATDTQYFGPGTRLTVL.

The chain uses TRBV10-3 and TRBJ2-3, with 8 bases that match TRBD1. The CDR3 runs to 17 residues. Germline V gene sequence: CDR1 ENHRY, CDR2 SYGVKD. V was pared by 0 bases and J by 4 bases, with 9 bases of the junction left unmatched. The CDR3 DNA reads as TGTGCCATCAGTGAGTCGACAGGGGTTGATTGGGCAGATACGCAGTATTTT. The encoded protein is CAISESTGVDWADTQYF.

The chain links TRBV5-1 to TRBJ1-1, with 8 bases matching TRBD1. The V and J ends lost 4 bases and 6 bases, in that order; junction bases with no gene match: 11. The germline gives CDR1 SGHRS, CDR2 YFSETQ. The CDR3 is 15 amino acids. CDR3 bases: TGCGCCAGCAGCCCCCAAACAGGGGGAGTGGCTGAAGCTTTCTTT. It specifies CASSPQTGGVAEAFF.